This entry is about one TCR beta chain. Trimming at V came to 7 bases and at J to 2 bases, leaving 5 bases not matched to a gene. CDR3 length equals 15 residues. Germline V gene sequence: CDR1 SNHLY, CDR2 FYNNEI. This record comes from a study of blood T cell repertoires in COVID-19. Study information: The origin of the acute and convalescent COVID-19 samples was the United States, Italy and Spain.

As originally analysed: Researchers report that nucleated cell counts were estimated from reference gene primer amplification. Profiling relied on immunoSEQ multiplex PCR, and the TCRdb table lists in-frame clones only, not all of them. That table gives V, J and clone size, and the DNA gave D and trimming. In the table there are over 85,000 clones, roughly 83% of which are singletons. V is TRBV2 and J is TRBJ2-2; 9 bases fit TRBD1. Sequences were obtained from peripheral blood. This receptor was taken from a human donor in a cohort sampled during active COVID-19. CDR3 protein: CASTLDRGNTGELFF. The DNA for the CDR3 is TGTGCCAGCACCCTGGACAGGGGAAACACCGGGGAGCTGTTTTTT.